This T cell receptor beta chain was retrieved from a study of blood T cell repertoires in COVID-19. Turning to the study itself: There were acute and convalescent COVID-19 samples, and they came from the United States, Italy and Spain. Sample material is recorded as cDNA or gDNA derived from T cells, B-cell-depleted T cells, or PBMCs.

As originally analysed: How many nucleated cells were present was estimated from reference gene primer amplification. Sequencing was performed with immunoSEQ multiplex PCR; in TCRdb, only in-frame clones are kept and a portion is missing. V and J calls and clone size are given by that table; D and trimming were obtained from the DNA. The sample holds 150,000 to 200,000 clones, more than 85% seen once. The sequencing sample was made of peripheral blood. The source is a man aged 65 to 85 with active or convalescent COVID-19.

The CDR3 here is CASSFRGRAMNTEAFF. The CDR3 coding sequence is TGTGCCAGCAGCTTTCGTGGCAGGGCCATGAACACTGAAGCTTTCTTT. The gene calls are TRBV5-6 and TRBJ1-1, with D perhaps matching TRBD1 (5 bases). This CDR3 is 16 amino acids long. V was clipped by 2 bases and J by 0 bases, with 14 bases between them. CDR1 is SGHDT, CDR2 YYEEEE, per germline.